What follows describes a single T cell receptor beta chain. The antigen is undetermined. Alongside a J-beta primer mix, a sample-barcoded 5' primer served in a second PCR lasting about 7 to 11 cycles. Each CDR3 protein is one row after TCRdb ran MiXCR on the 5' RACE reads. The data contain over 1,500,000 distinct CDR3 sequences, 35% to 50% of them singletons. This entry comes from a study of blood T cells in healthy people across ages. Study-wide results and caveats: Diversity of TCR beta correlated strongly with naive T cell percentage.

Germline CDR1 is MNHEY and CDR2 is SVGAGI. The CDR3 is 15 amino acids. Between the trimmed V and J ends, which lost 0 bases and 10 bases, there was a span of 13 bases. The clonotype originates from a human donor in good health. V and J are TRBV6-5 and TRBJ1-6; TRBD1 is a possible D gene (5 bases). The material sequenced was blood. The CDR3 spells CASSYSGPPSSPLHF. CDR3 coding DNA: TGTGCCAGCAGTTACTCGGGACCCCCGAGCTCACCCCTCCACTTT.